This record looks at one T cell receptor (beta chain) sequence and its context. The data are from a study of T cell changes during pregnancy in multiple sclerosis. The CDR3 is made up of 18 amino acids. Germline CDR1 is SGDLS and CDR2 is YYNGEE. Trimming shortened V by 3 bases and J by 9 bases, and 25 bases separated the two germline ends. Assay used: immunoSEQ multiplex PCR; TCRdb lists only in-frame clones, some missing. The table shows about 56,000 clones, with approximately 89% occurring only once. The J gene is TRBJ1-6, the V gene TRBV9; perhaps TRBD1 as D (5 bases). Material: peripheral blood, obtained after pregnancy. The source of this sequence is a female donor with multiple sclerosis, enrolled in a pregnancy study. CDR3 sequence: CASSAGTVSPGGVSPLHF. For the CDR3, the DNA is TGTGCCAGCAGCGCGGGGACGGTCAGCCCGGGGGGGGTTTCACCCCTCCACTTT.